Below, 25 T cell receptor beta chains from the same sample are listed, as sequenced in a study of shared clonotypes between healthy human individuals. Clones were sequenced by immunoSEQ multiplex PCR, and TCRdb holds only the in-frame ones, with some missing. Here the sample spans around 1.6 million clones, roughly 98% being singletons. Specimen: naive CD4+ T cells sorted from blood. The subset is: CD45RA+ positively selected. The receptor set was obtained from a man younger than 45 in good health.

The chain links TRBV7-3 to TRBJ2-3; 8 nucleotides agree with TRBD2. V shed 5 bases, J shed 3 bases, and the junction held 10 bases outside the gene matches. This CDR3 comprises 16 residues. Germline CDR1 is SGHTA and CDR2 is FQGTGA. The CDR3: CASSLSAGEGTDTQYF. CDR3 coding DNA: TGTGCCAGCAGCCTATCAGCGGGAGAAGGTACAGATACGCAGTATTTT.

The chain has TRBV7-8 and TRBJ1-5; 10 nucleotides align to TRBD1. This CDR3 is 17 amino acids long. V was pared by 5 bases and J by 3 bases, with 10 bases of the junction left unmatched. The germline gives CDR1 SGHVS, CDR2 FQNEAQ. The CDR3 DNA reads TGTGCCAGCAGCCTCGGGACAGGGGCATCCCCCAATCAGCCCCAGCATTTT. It encodes CASSLGTGASPNQPQHF.

Remarks on this clone: The junction and the germline gene differ at one end; a read error may be behind it. The rearrangement joins TRBV10-1 to TRBJ2-1; the D is unclear. CDR3 length equals 14 residues. In germline, CDR1 is WNHNN, CDR2 SYGVQD (reference sequence). CDR3 DNA: TGCGCCAGCAGTGACTACTCACAGTACAATGAGCTGTTCTTC. This codes for CASSDYSQYNELFF.

The chain uses TRBV2 and TRBJ2-3; 9 positions match TRBD2. The V and J ends lost 7 bases and 5 bases, in that order; junction bases with no gene match: 4. The germline V gene has CDR1 SNHLY and CDR2 FYNNEI. CDR3 size: 13 residues. CDR3: CASIGGRGDTQYF. The CDR3 nucleotides read TGTGCCAGCATTGGCGGGAGGGGAGATACGCAGTATTTT.

This clone occurred once. The rearrangement uses TRBV7-9 and TRBJ1-2; D call uncertain. Germline CDR1 SEHNR, CDR2 FQNEAQ (reference sequence). This CDR3 is built from 12 residues. Trimming removed 0 bases from V and 7 bases from J, with 6 bases in between. CDR3 loop: CASSLAPLGYTF. In DNA form, the CDR3 reads TGTGCCAGCAGCTTAGCCCCCCTTGGCTACACCTTC.

V usage is TRBV7-2 and J usage is TRBJ2-7, with D perhaps matching TRBD1 (6 bases). Trimming pared 5 bases from V and 8 bases from J, leaving 10 bases between. Germline V gene data show CDR1 as SGHTA and CDR2 as FQGNSA. The CDR3 spans 11 residues. The CDR3 loop reads CASSIGTKQYF. CDR3 coding DNA: TGTGCCAGCAGCATTGGGACAAAGCAGTACTTC.

The genes are TRBV5-1 and TRBJ1-5; D is undetermined. CDR1 and CDR2 from the germline V gene are SGHRS and YFSETQ. The CDR3 length is 13 residues. V was clipped by 3 bases and J by 0 bases, with 4 bases between them. The CDR3 DNA sequence: TGCGCCAGCAGCTATGATAGCAATCAGCCCCAGCATTTT. Protein sequence: CASSYDSNQPQHF.

The V call is TRBV19, the J call TRBJ2-7, with 9 nucleotides matching TRBD2. The germline CDR1 and CDR2 sequences are LNHDA and SQIVND (reference sequence). This CDR3 has 13 amino acids. V gave up 5 bases and J gave up 3 bases; unmatched junction bases: 2. The CDR3 DNA follows: TGTGCCAGTAGTTGGACTAGCGACTACGAGCAGTACTTC. It translates to CASSWTSDYEQYF.

This chain joins TRBV28 and TRBJ2-7, with TRBD2 identical over 8 bases. Germline V gene data show CDR1 as MDHEN and CDR2 as SYDVKM. V dropped 6 bases and J dropped 4; count of bases not matched to a gene: 8. This CDR3 has 14 amino acids. CDR3 DNA: TGTGCCAGCAGATTGGGACTAGGCCGGTACGAGCAGTACTTC. This codes for CASRLGLGRYEQYF.

This clone was observed a single time. The chain combines TRBV5-1 with TRBJ2-5; D perhaps matches TRBD1 (6 bases). V was shortened by 0 bases and J by 5 bases, with 17 bases between the two germline ends. Germline CDR1 reads SGHRS; CDR2 reads YFSETQ. The length of the CDR3 is 16 residues. The CDR3: CASSLGLQGVGETQYF. CDR3 DNA: TGCGCCAGCAGCTTGGGTCTACAGGGAGTTGGGGAGACCCAGTACTTC.

The chain couples TRBV11-2 to TRBJ2-3; D may be TRBD2 (5 bases). The CDR3 loop spans 15 amino acids. V lost 1 base to trimming and J lost 3 bases, with 11 bases between them. Germline CDR1 reads SGHAT; CDR2 reads FQNNGV. The CDR3 spells CASSLGTRDTDTQYF. The CDR3 DNA reads TGTGCCAGCAGCTTAGGGACTCGAGATACAGATACGCAGTATTTT.

This chain joins TRBV29-1 and TRBJ1-2; D perhaps matches TRBD1 (6 bases). V dropped 7 bases and J dropped 4 bases, with 22 bases sitting between them. The CDR3 loop spans 15 amino acids. The germline gives CDR1 SQVTM, CDR2 ANQGSEA. CDR3 loop: CSAPLQGLLGYGYTF. The DNA for the CDR3 is TGCAGCGCCCCATTACAGGGACTTCTTGGCTATGGCTACACCTTC.

The rearrangement uses TRBV30 and TRBJ2-5; D remains unclear. The length of the CDR3 is 14 residues. Germline CDR1 GTSNPN, CDR2 SVGIG (reference sequence). V was cut by 0 bases and J by 1 base, with 9 bases left in between. The CDR3 region is CAWSVSRIQETQYF. In nucleotides, the CDR3 is TGTGCCTGGAGTGTCTCGCGAATCCAAGAGACCCAGTACTTC.

This chain joins TRBV11-2 and TRBJ2-3, with a weak D call TRBD2 (6 bases). CDR1 is SGHAT and CDR2 is FQNNGV in the germline V gene. The CDR3 totals 17 residues. Trimming took 1 base from V and 0 from J, leaving 14 bases between them. The CDR3 nucleotides are TGTGCCAGCAGCTTAGTGGTCGTAGCGGTGAGCACAGATACGCAGTATTTT. This sequence encodes CASSLVVVAVSTDTQYF.

V and J are TRBV2 and TRBJ1-5, with D possibly being TRBD1 (6 bases). CDR1 is SNHLY, CDR2 FYNNEI, per germline. The CDR3 sequence is 14 residues long. The V gene lost 7 bases and the J gene lost 7 bases, with 17 bases spanning the gap. CDR3 sequence: CASKKDSGGQPQHF. In nucleotides, the CDR3 is TGTGCCAGCAAGAAGGACAGCGGCGGCCAGCCCCAGCATTTT.

The table lists this clone with a count of one. Different DNA sequences within this sample yield the same CDR3. The chain employs TRBV27 and TRBJ2-2; D uncertain. V gave up 6 bases and J gave up 1 base, with 6 bases separating them. This CDR3 has 13 residues. Germline CDR1 reads MNHEY; CDR2 reads SMNVEV (reference sequence). The CDR3 DNA reads as TGTGCCAGCAGCGGCAAGAACACCGGGGAGCTGTTTTTT. The encoded protein is CASSGKNTGELFF.

This chain joins TRBV28 and TRBJ1-5; D call uncertain. Between the trimmed V and J ends, which lost 6 bases and 3 bases, there was a span of 6 bases. CDR1 and CDR2 (germline): MDHEN, SYDVKM. This CDR3 spans 12 amino acids. DNA for the CDR3: TGTGCCAGCAGGAGGCCCAATCAGCCCCAGCATTTT. Translating it yields CASRRPNQPQHF.

J is TRBJ1-5 and V is TRBV2, with a possible D match to TRBD1 (6 bases). Germline loops: CDR1 SNHLY, CDR2 FYNNEI. The V and J ends lost 5 bases and 1 base respectively, with 15 bases between them. The CDR3 has 16 amino acids. The DNA for the CDR3 is TGTGCCAGCAGTCGACAGGCGGGACTCAGCAATCAGCCCCAGCATTTT. Encoded protein: CASSRQAGLSNQPQHF.

The V call is TRBV9, the J call TRBJ2-7, with 12 bases matching TRBD2. CDR3 length: 14 amino acids. CDR1 and CDR2 (germline): SGDLS, YYNGEE. The V gene end was trimmed by 0 bases and the J gene end by 8 bases; junction bases not matched to a gene: 3. This CDR3 reads CASSVGLAGDKQYF. The CDR3 DNA follows: TGTGCCAGCAGCGTAGGACTAGCGGGAGATAAGCAGTACTTC. Combining the CDR3 with reference TRBV9 and TRBJ2-7 gives the whole variable domain DSGVTQTPKHLITATGQRVTLRCSPRSGDLSVYWYQQSLDQGLQFLIQYYNGEERAKGNILERFSAQQFPDLHSELNLSSLELGDSALYFCASSVGLAGDKQYFGPGTRLTVT.

CDR3 residues: CASSLARSETQYF. CDR3 in DNA: TGTGCCAGCAGCTTAGCACGTAGCGAGACCCAGTACTTC. The rearrangement joins TRBV7-2 to TRBJ2-5; no firm D call. With 0 bases removed from V and 5 bases from J, the gap between germline ends came to 7 bases. Germline values: CDR1 SGHTA, CDR2 FQGNSA. CDR3 length: 13 residues. The full variable domain, with the rest looked up from reference TRBV7-2 and TRBJ2-5, is GAGVSQSPSNKVTEKGKDVELRCDPISGHTALYWYRQSLGQGLEFLIYFQGNSAPDKSGLPSDRFSAERTGGSVSTLTIQRTQQEDSAVYLCASSLARSETQYFGPGTRLLVL.

This chain joins TRBV6-1 and TRBJ2-3; D is ambiguous. The V end lost 6 bases, the J end lost 2 bases, and 12 bases lay between the germline ends. The CDR3 loop spans 14 amino acids. Per the germline V gene, CDR1 is MNHNS and CDR2 is SASEGT. DNA of the CDR3: TGTGCCAGCAGCCCGGTCCCCTACACAGATACGCAGTATTTT. Translation gives CASSPVPYTDTQYF.

V and J are TRBV4-1 and TRBJ2-1, with 14 bases lining up with TRBD2. With V trimmed by 1 base and J by 7 bases, 3 bases remained unmatched. In germline, CDR1 is MGHRA, CDR2 YSYEKL. The CDR3 spans 16 residues. The CDR3 nucleotides are TGCGCCAGCAGCCAAGGAGGACTAGCGGGAGGTAATGAGCAGTTCTTC. Its translation: CASSQGGLAGGNEQFF.

V gene TRBV7-3 combines with J gene TRBJ2-5; TRBD1 might be the D (5 bases). From germline, CDR1 is SGHTA and CDR2 FQGTGA. V was cut by 4 bases and J by 0 bases, with 15 bases left in between. The CDR3 is made up of 16 amino acids. Here the CDR3 DNA reads TGTGCCAGCAGCTCCTGGGGCGGCGGAGACCAAGAGACCCAGTACTTC. Protein sequence: CASSSWGGGDQETQYF. The full variable domain, with the rest looked up from reference TRBV7-3 and TRBJ2-5, is GAGVSQTPSNKVTEKGKYVELRCDPISGHTALYWYRQSLGQGPEFLIYFQGTGAADDSGLPNDRFFAVRPEGSVSTLKIQRTERGDSAVYLCASSSWGGGDQETQYFGPGTRLLVL.

This chain connects TRBV6-5 to TRBJ1-2; D gene unclear. The V gene's germline CDR1 is MNHEY and CDR2 SVGAGI. This CDR3 spans 15 amino acids. V was pared by 6 bases and J by 2 bases, with 16 bases between. This chain's CDR3 is CASSSTRVLNYGYTF. The CDR3 DNA sequence: TGTGCCAGCAGCTCGACGAGGGTCCTAAACTATGGCTACACCTTC.

The table lists this clone with a count of one. The chain uses TRBV2 and TRBJ2-2; 9 nucleotides agree with TRBD2. With V trimmed by 7 bases and J by 5 bases, 8 bases remained unmatched. Germline assignment: CDR1 SNHLY and CDR2 FYNNEI. There are 15 residues in the CDR3. CDR3 protein: CASNIAGVSTGELFF. As DNA, the CDR3 is TGTGCCAGCAATATAGCGGGAGTTAGTACCGGGGAGCTGTTTTTT. Variable domain in full (rest from reference TRBV2 and TRBJ2-2): EPEVTQTPSHQVTQMGQEVILRCVPISNHLYFYWYRQILGQKVEFLVSFYNNEISEKSEIFDDQFSVERPDGSNFTLKIRSTKLEDSAMYFCASNIAGVSTGELFFGEGSRLTVL.